The TCR beta chain described here comes from a study of blood T cell repertoires in COVID-19. Turning to the study itself: Material from acute and convalescent COVID-19 was sourced from the United States, Italy and Spain. Nucleic acid was either cDNA or gDNA, and it came from T cells, B-cell-depleted T cells, or PBMCs.

Original analysis: How many nucleated cells were present was estimated from reference gene primer amplification. Libraries were prepared by immunoSEQ multiplex PCR; TCRdb keeps only in-frame clonotypes and omits some of them. V and J calls plus clone size are reproduced from that table; the DNA served to infer D and trimming. The repertoire holds tens of thousands of clones, with around nine tenths as singletons. This receptor was taken from a woman aged 60-75 years with acute or convalescent COVID-19. Sequencing was performed on peripheral blood.

CDR3 residues: CASSFEGTTGETQYF. Written as DNA, the CDR3 is TGTGCCAGCAGCTTTGAGGGTACGACAGGAGAGACCCAGTACTTC. This rearrangement joins TRBV5-5 to TRBJ2-5, with D perhaps matching TRBD1 (6 bases). The CDR3 extends over 15 amino acids. V gave up 2 bases and J gave up 4 bases, with 15 bases separating them. CDR1 and CDR2 (germline): SGHKS, YYEKEE (reference sequence).